A single T cell receptor (beta chain) is shown here with its context. The table lists this clonotype with a few counts. Its antigen is currently not known. Base qualities are not provided; no much larger clone lies one nucleotide away. For repertoire sequencing, the TCR beta CDR3 regions were amplified from RNA transcripts. HTBI primers and the Qiagen OneStep RT-PCR kit were used in a first-round RT-PCR, which was followed by a second-round multiplex PCR, size selection and purification. Sequencing of the libraries was carried out on an Illumina HiSeq2000 in paired-end mode with 100 bp reads. As for how the authors treated the data: SOAPnuke was used to process the reads, throwing out any read that had adapters, had uncalled bases, had a mean Phred below 15, or lacked an exact constant-primer or identifier match. COPE v1.2.5 was used to merge the high-quality paired reads. Each unique nucleotide sequence was defined as a clonotype, and clonotypes were aligned to IMGT TRB V, D and J references with MiTCR v1.1. Analysis was restricted to V-J combinations with a frequency above 0.0001, which covered about 99% of repertoires. For each V-J combination, a TCR clonal expansion and chaos score was defined as F50 clonal expansion divided by the chaos observed in the TCRdist matrix. Welch's t-statistics and random forest were used to reduce the features to 10 to 15 V-J combinations, which were then used as input to a naive Bayes classifier. The Morisita-Horn index was used to measure how similar the thyroid and blood repertoires were. TCRdb passed the public sequencing reads through fastp at Q25 and MiXCR, retaining productive beta sequences. Every CDR3 protein is listed once, alongside the most common genes and DNA of its rows. TCRdb's processing, not the study's, gives the V and J calls here. The sample has 200,000 to 250,000 distinct CDR3 sequences on record, 29% of them singletons. The leading ten clones occupy approximately 8.6% of the sample.

This entry is derived from a study of Graves' ophthalmopathy and Graves' hyperthyroidism (dated by TCRdb to between 2018 and 2020). Notes on the research overall: Peripheral blood was collected before any treatment was given, at the time of initial diagnosis. After sampling, hyperthyroidism patients received methimazole starting at 30 mg daily, and ophthalmopathy patients received high-dose intravenous methylprednisolone. An independent validation cohort comprised 18 hyperthyroidism patients and roughly 15 patients who later progressed from hyperthyroidism to ophthalmopathy. The roughly 100 discovery patients were randomly divided into training and test sets at a 7:3 ratio. In over 5 hyperthyroidism patients, the T-cell repertoires found in thyroid tissue were compared with those found in blood. In total, around 130 blood samples were TCR-sequenced: fewer than 50 ophthalmopathy, roughly 80 hyperthyroidism and some 17 hyperthyroidism-to-ophthalmopathy patients. The study used TCR beta repertoire signatures to distinguish Graves' ophthalmopathy from Graves' hyperthyroidism and to predict progression to ophthalmopathy. To explore V-J signatures distinguishing ophthalmopathy from hyperthyroidism, a discovery set of some 100 patients (roughly 45 ophthalmopathy, about 57 stable hyperthyroidism) was enrolled.

Broad study findings and their caveats: No statistical method was used to set the sample size in advance, and the investigators knew which group each participant was assigned to. In cross-validation, the 13-signature model distinguished ophthalmopathy from stable hyperthyroidism with 87.88% sensitivity and around 83% specificity, while in the test set the corresponding values were about 80% and 75%. In validation, the model predicted ophthalmopathy progression with 70.59% sensitivity and roughly 72% specificity; around twelve predicted patients were CT-confirmed with GO in a median of around 6 months. Among expanded thyroid clonotypes with frequency above 0.001, most also showed up in blood, which suggests that blood repertoires may reflect the thyroid immune response.

Ophthalmopathy patients had moderately to severely active disease, Clinical Activity Score of at least 3, NOSPECS grade of at least 4, and disease duration under 3 months. Patients with other autoimmune diseases, uncontrolled infections, pregnancy or lactation were excluded from the study. Diagnosis was based on clinical symptoms, serum thyroxine, TRAb, thyroid ultrasound and orbital computed tomography. Using Ficoll-Paque density gradient centrifugation, PBMCs were isolated from 9.5 to 10 ml of fresh peripheral blood. Total RNA was extracted using Trizol reagent, and RNA quality was checked on an Agilent 2100 Bioanalyzer. Input material: peripheral blood. The TCR sequence derives from a man aged 45 to 65 with Graves' ophthalmopathy. Donor details come from another sample of the same person, matched by shared clones.

The sequenced DNA is TGCGCCAGCAGCCAAGAGTTAACAGAGTTCCCCTACGAGCAGTACTTC. It specifies CASSQELTEFPYEQYF. The chain uses TRBV4-3 and TRBJ2-7; a confident D gene designation cannot be given. Measured from the cysteine to the phenylalanine, the CDR3 is 16 residues long. The only DNA kept is the CDR3, 48 bases in frame from the first base. CDR1 and CDR2, looked up from the germline V gene, are LGHNA and YSLEER. V loses 0 bases, J loses 2 bases, and the germline ends lie 14 bases apart.